This T cell receptor (beta chain) was documented in a study of blood T cells in healthy people across ages. Regarding this clonotype: Compared with germline, one end of the junction differs, possibly owing to a read error.

The CDR3 covers 14 residues. Germline V CDR1 and CDR2: LNHNV, YYDKDF (reference sequence). It was with a sample-barcoded 5' primer and a J-beta primer mix that a second PCR of about 7 to 12 cycles was run. Every cDNA was tagged by a template-switch adaptor with 12 random nucleotides. TCRdb fed the 5' RACE reads into MiXCR, producing one record per CDR3 protein. The sample records around 1.5 million distinct CDR3 sequences, approximately 32% being singletons. Each donor had 8.5 to 10 milliliters of peripheral blood drawn. The chain uses TRBV15 and TRBJ1-2; D is undetermined. Sequencing used blood. This TCR was recovered from a woman under 40 in good health. CDR3 protein: CATGRDLSLDGYTF. The CDR3 nucleotides are TGTGCCACCGGCAGAGATCTATCCCTTGACGGCTACACCTTC. Full variable domain (outside the CDR3, taken from reference TRBV15 and TRBJ1-2): DAMVIQNPRYQVTQFGKPVTLSCSQTLNHNVMYWYQQKSSQAPKLLFHYYDKDFNNEADTPDNFQSRRPNTSFCFLDIRSPGLGDTAMYLCATGRDLSLDGYTFGSGTRLTVV.